The next 5 T cell receptor beta chains were all read from a single sample in a study of cytomegalovirus exposure and HLA in healthy donors. PCR primers comprised 60 Vbeta and 13 Jbeta primers. Libraries were prepared by immunoSEQ multiplex PCR; TCRdb keeps only in-frame clonotypes and omits some of them. This table holds about 120,000 clones, 75% to 85% found once. The material sequenced was PBMCs. The receptors come from a female donor in good health and CMV-seropositive.

This clone was detected a few times. A far larger clone is off by one base, so a read error is likely. This chain connects TRBV5-1 to TRBJ1-1; TRBD1 matches 10 bases. The J segment lost 5 bases and the V segment lost 4 bases, leaving 14 bases of the junction unmatched. Germline loops: CDR1 SGHRS, CDR2 YFSETQ. This CDR3 has 17 residues. The CDR3 is CASSPSTGGLSGTEAFF. In DNA, the CDR3 is TGCGCCAGCAGCCCGTCGACAGGGGGCCTGTCCGGGACTGAAGCTTTCTTT.

This clone was found a few times. V gene TRBV11-2 combines with J gene TRBJ2-7; 7 bases map to TRBD1. Per the germline V gene, CDR1 is SGHAT and CDR2 is FQNNGV. Unmatched junction bases numbered 3, after V lost 3 bases and J lost 1 base. CDR3 length: 14 residues. For the CDR3, the DNA is TGTGCCAGCAGCTTCCAGACAGGGTCCTACGAGCAGTACTTC. Its translation: CASSFQTGSYEQYF. The variable domain in full, completed from reference TRBV11-2 and TRBJ2-7, reads EAGVAQSPRYKIIEKRQSVAFWCNPISGHATLYWYQQILGQGPKLLIQFQNNGVVDDSQLPKDRFSAERLKGVDSTLKIQPAKLEDSAVYLCASSFQTGSYEQYFGPGTRLTVT.

V is TRBV6-5 and J is TRBJ1-5; 8 positions match TRBD1. CDR3 length equals 13 residues. The J segment lost 7 bases and the V segment lost 6 bases, leaving 5 bases of the junction unmatched. Germline-derived CDR1 and CDR2 are MNHEY and SVGAGI. The CDR3 DNA reads as TGTGCCAGCAGCAACGACAGGGGCCAGCCCCAGCATTTT. Amino acids: CASSNDRGQPQHF.

The chain combines TRBV7-9 with TRBJ1-1, with 7 bases identical to TRBD1. Germline CDR1 and CDR2: SEHNR and FQNEAQ (reference sequence). J gave up 5 bases and V 5 bases, and 11 bases lay outside the gene matches. This CDR3 is 15 amino acids long. In nucleotides, the CDR3 is TGTGCCAGCAGCCCGCCCGGGACAGCTGAAACTGAAGCTTTCTTT. Its translation is CASSPPGTAETEAFF.

This chain uses TRBV27 with TRBJ1-2; 7 bases are a match to TRBD1. Germline V CDR1 and CDR2: MNHEY, SMNVEV (reference sequence). This CDR3 is 13 amino acids long. J lost 4 bases, V lost 5 bases, and 4 bases had no gene match. For the CDR3, the DNA is TGTGCCAGCAGTATAAGGGACAGCTATGGCTACACCTTC. The encoded protein is CASSIRDSYGYTF.